The table lists the clone carrying this T cell receptor beta chain with a few counts. Its specificity is unknown. For the second PCR, which ran for 7 to 11 cycles, a sample-barcoded 5' primer and a J-beta primer mix were used. TCRdb re-analysed the 5' RACE reads in MiXCR, keeping a single row per CDR3 protein. This sample has approximately 940,000 distinct CDR3 sequences, with about 48% found just once. Drawn from each donor were 8.5 to 10 milliliters of peripheral blood. The source of the sample is a study of blood T cells in healthy people across ages. Trimming took 2 bases from V and 2 from J; bases not matched to a gene: 1. CDR1 and CDR2 from the germline V gene are DFQATT and SNEGSKA (reference sequence). The CDR3 is 14 amino acids. Study observations and caveats: Estimated diversity that came from one million T cells was considered an underestimate. Higher diversity, along with more naive CD4+ cells, distinguished long-lived donors from aged donors. Naive and antigen-experienced cells could not be conclusively compared, given unsorted PBMCs.

The J gene is TRBJ2-3, the V gene TRBV20-1, with 10 bases lining up with TRBD2. The receptor comes from a man aged 25 to 45 in good health. Sequencing input: blood. CDR3 nucleotides: TGCAGTGCTAGACTAGCGGGGGTCACAGATACGCAGTATTTT. Translating gives CSARLAGVTDTQYF.